A single T cell receptor beta chain is shown here with its context. The antigen remains unidentified. The source of the sample is a study of identical twins. Healthy Caucasian individuals made up all the donors. The ends lost 5 bases at V and 5 bases at J; junction bases unmatched: 8. The V gene's germline CDR1 is SGHTA and CDR2 FQGNSA. The CDR3 totals 16 residues. Each CDR3 protein is one row after TCRdb ran MiXCR on the 5' RACE reads. The sample gives 420,000 or so distinct CDR3 sequences, about a fifth of which show up once; 10% to 15% is in the top ten. Broader study findings: An excess of low generation probability was shown by twin-shared out-of-frame alpha sequences.

Material: naive T cells sorted from blood. The TCR comes from a man aged 50 to 60 in good health. The rearrangement uses TRBV7-2 and TRBJ2-2, with 10 bases matching TRBD1. CDR3 DNA: TGTGCCAGCAGCCCAGAACCGGGACAGGGGACCGGGGAGCTGTTTTTT. Translating it yields CASSPEPGQGTGELFF.